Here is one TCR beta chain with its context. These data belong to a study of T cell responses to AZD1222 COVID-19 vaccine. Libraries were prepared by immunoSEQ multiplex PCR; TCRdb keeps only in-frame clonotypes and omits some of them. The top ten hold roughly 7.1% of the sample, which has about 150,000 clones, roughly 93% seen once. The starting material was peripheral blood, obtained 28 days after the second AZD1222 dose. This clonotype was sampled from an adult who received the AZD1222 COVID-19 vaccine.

The CDR3 DNA reads TGTGCCAGCAGTCATACGATCGGGACAACCAATAACTATGGCTACACCTTC. It translates to CASSHTIGTTNNYGYTF. The J gene is TRBJ1-2, the V gene TRBV5-6; weak D call: TRBD1 (6 bases). The CDR3 runs to 17 residues. CDR1 and CDR2 from the germline V gene are SGHDT and YYEEEE. Deletions cut 5 bases from V and 1 base from J, with 21 bases between.